A single sample gave rise to the 24 T cell receptor beta chains below, sequenced in a study of CD8+ T cells in alopecia areata (dated by TCRdb to the late 2010s). The time point label here, explained by the study, means: around 22 weeks on oral tofacitinib. The sample's treatment or condition label, decoded: oral pan-JAK inhibitor, 5-10 mg twice daily. The library was built by means of the immunoSEQ multiplex PCR assay. To provide template for TCR sequencing, every sample had RNA extracted and reverse transcribed into cDNA. In TCRdb, the immuneACCESS table is reduced to in-frame sequences with V and J assigned. These tables do not hold every clone; where another copy was compared, an unresolved V gene accounts for under half, and the others remain unexplained. This sample lists some 190,000 clones; less than 65% were detected once. 1% of the sample is taken by the ten largest. Sequences were derived from CD4+ T cells sorted from blood, sampled at week 24, from a patient treated with tofacitinib. These receptors came from a human donor with alopecia areata.

The J gene is TRBJ2-1, the V gene TRBV29-1; no clear D. The CDR3 sequence is 11 residues long. V lost 6 bases and J 10 bases, leaving 13 bases between the germline ends. Germline V gene lookup returns CDR1 SQVTM and CDR2 ANQGSEA. The chain's CDR3 is CSVMTGLEQFF. DNA of the CDR3: TGCAGCGTGATGACTGGGTTAGAGCAGTTCTTC.

As to this clone: The sample carries other DNA sequences with the same CDR3. The chain carries TRBV19 and TRBJ1-5, with TRBD1 matching 9 bases. Germline CDR1 reads LNHDA; CDR2 reads SQIVND (reference sequence). CDR3 size: 12 residues. The junction had 2 bases not matched to a gene; V was cut back by 9 bases and J by 5 bases. The CDR3 reads CASRTGDQPQHF. The CDR3 coding sequence is TGTGCCAGCAGGACAGGGGATCAGCCCCAGCATTTT.

V and J are TRBV5-1 and TRBJ2-2; D may be TRBD1 (6 bases). There are 15 residues in the CDR3. V was shortened by 0 bases and J by 1 base, with 7 bases between the two germline ends. The germline V gene encodes CDR1 SGHRS and CDR2 YFSETQ. The DNA for the CDR3 is TGCGCCAGCAGCTTGGTACAGGGGAACACCGGGGAGCTGTTTTTT. Translated: CASSLVQGNTGELFF. Variable domain in full (rest from reference TRBV5-1 and TRBJ2-2): KAGVTQTPRYLIKTRGQQVTLSCSPISGHRSVSWYQQTPGQGLQFLFEYFSETQRNKGNFPGRFSGRQFSNSRSEMNVSTLELGDSALYLCASSLVQGNTGELFFGEGSRLTVL.

This clone was found a few times. The V gene is TRBV7-8, the J gene TRBJ1-4; the match to TRBD1 covers 9 bases. V trimming: 5 bases; J trimming: 8 bases; junction bases outside the gene matches: 6. Germline CDR1 reads SGHVS; CDR2 reads FQNEAQ. The CDR3 has 14 amino acids. CDR3 region: CASSKRDRDEKLFF. As DNA, the CDR3 is TGTGCCAGCAGCAAACGGGACAGGGACGAAAAACTGTTTTTT.

In its sample, this clone was seen a few times. The V gene is TRBV2, the J gene TRBJ1-6, with D tentatively TRBD1 (5 bases). Between the trimmed V and J ends, which lost 7 bases and 3 bases, there was a span of 7 bases. This CDR3 spans 13 amino acids. CDR1 is SNHLY, CDR2 FYNNEI, per germline. The CDR3, as DNA: TGTGCCAGCACAGGGAACTATAATTCACCCCTCCACTTT. Translated, it gives CASTGNYNSPLHF.

The rearrangement links TRBV29-1 to TRBJ2-1; possible D gene TRBD1, 6 bases. The V gene's germline CDR1 is SQVTM and CDR2 ANQGSEA. The CDR3 has 11 amino acids. Trimming cost V 6 bases and J 7 bases, with 10 bases left between them. The CDR3 reads CSVYQGNEQFF. Here the CDR3 DNA reads TGCAGCGTATACCAGGGGAATGAGCAGTTCTTC.

V is TRBV5-4 and J is TRBJ1-6; 7 bases agree with TRBD1. This CDR3 contains 14 residues. Germline V gives CDR1 SGHNT, CDR2 YYREEE (reference sequence). J lost 8 bases, V lost 1 base, and 3 bases had no gene match. CDR3 sequence reads: CASSLIGGDSPLHF. DNA for the CDR3: TGTGCCAGCAGCTTGATAGGGGGCGATTCACCCCTCCACTTT. Full variable domain (missing parts from reference TRBV5-4 and TRBJ1-6): ETGVTQSPTHLIKTRGQQVTLRCSSQSGHNTVSWYQQALGQGPQFIFQYYREEENGRGNFPPRFSGLQFPNYSSELNVNALELDDSALYLCASSLIGGDSPLHFGNGTRLTVT.

The chain carries TRBV2 and TRBJ2-3; D gene unclear. CDR3 size: 13 residues. Trimming removed 10 bases at V and 2 bases at J, with 13 bases between. In germline, CDR1 is SNHLY, CDR2 FYNNEI. CDR3 in amino acids: CATNSRPTDTQYF. The CDR3 DNA is TGTGCCACCAACTCTAGACCCACAGATACGCAGTATTTT.

The genes are TRBV30 and TRBJ2-7; D is ambiguous. Trimming left V 7 bases short and J 0 bases short, with 13 bases between. Germline loops: CDR1 GTSNPN, CDR2 SVGIG (reference sequence). The CDR3 has 13 amino acids. Here the CDR3 reads CALRPLDSYEQYF. The DNA of the CDR3 is TGTGCCTTGCGTCCGTTAGACTCCTACGAGCAGTACTTC.

This clone was seen more than once but under ten times. The V gene is TRBV5-1, the J gene TRBJ2-3; TRBD2 agrees at 13 bases. The CDR3 loop spans 16 amino acids. V lost 4 bases to trimming and J lost 11 bases; unmatched junction nucleotides: 13. Germline CDR1 is SGHRS and CDR2 is YFSETQ. CDR3 DNA: TGCGCCAGCAGCCTGCCGACTAGCGGGGGGCCTTGGGGGCAGTATTTT. Its translation is CASSLPTSGGPWGQYF.

There are a few counts of this clone. CDR3 sequence reads: CASSFFPGDSLTMKQLFF. For the CDR3, the DNA is TGTGCCAGCAGCTTCTTCCCCGGGGACAGCCTGACCATGAAGCAACTGTTTTTT. The chain couples TRBV7-6 to TRBJ1-4; TRBD1 aligns across 7 bases. The CDR3 is 18 amino acids. V shed 3 bases and J 12 bases; nucleotides not matched to a gene: 22. Germline loops: CDR1 SGHVS, CDR2 FNYEAQ.

The chain has TRBV29-1 and TRBJ2-7; tentatively, D is TRBD1 (5 bases). Per the germline V gene, CDR1 is SQVTM and CDR2 is ANQGSEA. V gave up 2 bases and J gave up 4 bases, with 18 bases separating them. This CDR3 spans 15 amino acids. CDR3 in amino acids: CSVEIVAAGSYEQYF. As DNA, the CDR3 is TGCAGCGTTGAAATCGTGGCCGCAGGGTCATACGAGCAGTACTTC.

V gene TRBV30 combines with J gene TRBJ1-2, with D unclear. Deletions cut 3 bases from V and 0 bases from J, with 17 bases between. The germline V gene encodes CDR1 GTSNPN and CDR2 SVGIG (reference sequence). There are 16 residues in the CDR3. The CDR3 region has the DNA TGTGCCTGGAGCCACCTCATGAGGAGAACTAACTATGGCTACACCTTC. It yields the protein CAWSHLMRRTNYGYTF.

This rearrangement joins TRBV28 to TRBJ1-2, with 8 bases lining up with TRBD1. V was pared by 6 bases and J by 2 bases, with 20 bases of the junction left unmatched. The CDR3 extends over 19 amino acids. CDR1 is MDHEN, CDR2 SYDVKM, per germline. The CDR3 here is CASSPGTGFRHGSNYGYTF. The CDR3 DNA follows: TGTGCCAGCAGCCCCGGGACAGGTTTTCGTCATGGGTCGAACTATGGCTACACCTTC.

The chain has TRBV6-5 and TRBJ1-1, with D unclear. Germline V CDR1 and CDR2: MNHEY, SVGAGI. This CDR3 contains 15 residues. V shed 0 bases and J shed 0 bases, with 8 bases lying between them. CDR3 protein: CASSYSTQVNTEAFF. CDR3 bases: TGTGCCAGCAGTTACTCCACGCAGGTGAACACTGAAGCTTTCTTT.

This clone was recorded a few times. The chain combines TRBV7-2 with TRBJ1-5; tentative D call: TRBD1 (6 bases). Between the trimmed V and J ends, which lost 4 bases and 2 bases, there was a span of 6 bases. Germline-derived CDR1 and CDR2 are SGHTA and FQGNSA. The CDR3 consists of 13 residues. The CDR3 loop is CASSYRGNQPQHF. CDR3 sequence (DNA): TGTGCCAGCAGCTACAGGGGCAATCAGCCCCAGCATTTT.

This rearrangement joins TRBV9 to TRBJ1-2; possible D gene TRBD1, 5 bases. The V end lost 0 bases, the J end lost 3 bases, and 6 bases lay between the germline ends. The CDR3 is 13 residues long. Germline CDR1 reads SGDLS; CDR2 reads YYNGEE. The CDR3 bases are TGTGCCAGCAGCGTAGTGGGGGACTATGGCTACACCTTC. Amino acids: CASSVVGDYGYTF.

This chain connects TRBV30 to TRBJ2-2; D uncertain. Germline V lookup: CDR1 GTSNPN, CDR2 SVGIG (reference sequence). V was clipped by 3 bases and J by 6 bases, with 14 bases between them. CDR3 length equals 14 residues. The DNA of the CDR3 is TGTGCCTGGAGGGCAGTTATTAACGCCGGGGAGCTGTTTTTT. Amino acids: CAWRAVINAGELFF. The variable domain in full, with the rest retrieved from reference TRBV30 and TRBJ2-2, is SQTIHQWPATLVQPVGSPLSLECTVEGTSNPNLYWYRQAAGRGLQLLFYSVGIGQISSEVPQNLSASRPQDRQFILSSKKLLLSDSGFYLCAWRAVINAGELFFGEGSRLTVL.

There are a few counts of this clone. This chain uses TRBV29-1 with TRBJ2-1; 13 positions match TRBD2. The CDR3 is 15 amino acids. CDR1 and CDR2 from the germline V gene are SQVTM and ANQGSEA. V was clipped by 6 bases and J by 5 bases; unmatched bases: 7. CDR3 loop: CSVKRTSGGHNEQFF. In nucleotides, the CDR3 is TGCAGCGTGAAAAGGACTAGCGGGGGCCACAATGAGCAGTTCTTC.

The rearrangement links TRBV5-8 to TRBJ2-4; 9 bases are shared with TRBD1. Germline trimming cut 3 bases from V and 7 bases from J; bases unmatched to any gene: 8. The CDR3 sequence is 15 residues long. CDR1 and CDR2 from the germline V gene are SGHTS and YDEGEE. CDR3 sequence reads: CASSSDRGELNIQYF. CDR3 bases: TGTGCCAGCAGCTCCGACAGGGGGGAATTGAACATTCAGTACTTC.

The rearrangement joins TRBV7-2 to TRBJ1-2; D remains unclear. The V gene lost 2 bases and the J gene lost 8 bases, with 15 bases spanning the gap. This CDR3 spans 14 amino acids. The V gene's germline CDR1 is SGHTA and CDR2 FQGNSA. CDR3 residues: CASSLSPNAGGYTF. In nucleotides, the CDR3 is TGTGCCAGCAGCTTAAGTCCTAACGCGGGGGGCTACACCTTC.

The chain recombines TRBV6-1 with TRBJ1-6; D gene uncertain. The CDR3 has 15 residues. The V gene's germline CDR1 is MNHNS and CDR2 SASEGT. Trimming removed 4 bases at V and 7 bases at J, with 14 bases between. CDR3 nucleotides: TGTGCCAGCAGTGGAGGAACGACAAGCAATTCACCCCTCCACTTT. The encoded protein is CASSGGTTSNSPLHF.

The table lists this clone with a few counts. The V and J genes are TRBV9 and TRBJ2-3; 8 bases fit TRBD2. V lost 2 bases and J lost 0; bases outside the gene matches: 2. The V gene's germline CDR1 is SGDLS and CDR2 YYNGEE. There are 15 residues in the CDR3. The CDR3 region has the DNA TGTGCCAGCAGCGTTGGGACTAGGAGCACAGATACGCAGTATTTT. It encodes CASSVGTRSTDTQYF.

This clone was recorded only once. The chain couples TRBV5-1 to TRBJ1-1; possibly TRBD1 for D (6 bases). CDR1 SGHRS and CDR2 YFSETQ come from the germline V gene. CDR3 size: 11 residues. The V and J ends lost 4 bases and 11 bases respectively, with 12 bases between them. CDR3: CASSNGQTAFF. As DNA, the CDR3 is TGCGCCAGCAGCAATGGACAGACCGCTTTCTTT.